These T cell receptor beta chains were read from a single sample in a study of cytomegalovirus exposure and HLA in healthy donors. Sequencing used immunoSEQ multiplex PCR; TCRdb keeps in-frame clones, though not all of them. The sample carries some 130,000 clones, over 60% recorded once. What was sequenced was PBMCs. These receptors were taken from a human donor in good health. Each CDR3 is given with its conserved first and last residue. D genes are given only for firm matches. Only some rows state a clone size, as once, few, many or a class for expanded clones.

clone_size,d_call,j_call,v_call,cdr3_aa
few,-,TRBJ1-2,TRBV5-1,CASSLVVLDYTF
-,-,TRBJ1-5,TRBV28,CASAATGPNQPQHF
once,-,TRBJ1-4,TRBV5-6,CASSLLRNQGFGEKLFF
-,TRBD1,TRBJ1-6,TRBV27,CASRKDRNNSPLHF
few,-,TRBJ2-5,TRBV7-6,CASSPNGGSETQYF
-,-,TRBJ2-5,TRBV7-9,CASSATDHYQETQYF
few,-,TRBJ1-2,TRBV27,CASSLGPDGLGGYGYTF
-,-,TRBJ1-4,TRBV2,CASRERHDLTNEKLFF
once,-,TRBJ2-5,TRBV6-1,CASSEYGGESEAQYF
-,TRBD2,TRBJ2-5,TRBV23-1,CASSIQRGERTQYF
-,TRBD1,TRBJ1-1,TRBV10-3,CAISVGQSHMNTEAFF
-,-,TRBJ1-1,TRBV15,CATSTQEDTEAFF
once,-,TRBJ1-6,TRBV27,CASSLAASSYNSPLHF